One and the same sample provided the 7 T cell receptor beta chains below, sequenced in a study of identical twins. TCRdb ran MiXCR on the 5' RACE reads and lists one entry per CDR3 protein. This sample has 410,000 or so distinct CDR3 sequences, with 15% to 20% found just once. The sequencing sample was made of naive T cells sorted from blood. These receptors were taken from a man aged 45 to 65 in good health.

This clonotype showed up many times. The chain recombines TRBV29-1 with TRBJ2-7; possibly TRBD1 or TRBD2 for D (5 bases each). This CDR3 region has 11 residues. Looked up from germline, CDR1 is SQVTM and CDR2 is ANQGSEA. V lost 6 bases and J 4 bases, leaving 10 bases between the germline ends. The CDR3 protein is CSVRDPYEQYF. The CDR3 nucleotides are TGCAGCGTCCGGGACCCTTACGAGCAGTACTTC.

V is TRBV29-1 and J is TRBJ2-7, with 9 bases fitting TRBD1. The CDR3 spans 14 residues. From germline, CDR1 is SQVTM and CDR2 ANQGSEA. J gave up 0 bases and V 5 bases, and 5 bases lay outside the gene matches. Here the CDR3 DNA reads TGCAGCGTTTCCGGGACAGGGACCTCCTACGAGCAGTACTTC. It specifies CSVSGTGTSYEQYF.

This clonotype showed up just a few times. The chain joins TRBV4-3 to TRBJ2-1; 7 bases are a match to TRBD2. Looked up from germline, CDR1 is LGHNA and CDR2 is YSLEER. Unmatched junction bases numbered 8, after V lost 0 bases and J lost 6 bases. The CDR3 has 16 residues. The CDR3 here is CASSQERRERGNEQFF. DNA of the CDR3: TGCGCCAGCAGCCAAGAAAGGCGGGAGAGGGGCAATGAGCAGTTCTTC.

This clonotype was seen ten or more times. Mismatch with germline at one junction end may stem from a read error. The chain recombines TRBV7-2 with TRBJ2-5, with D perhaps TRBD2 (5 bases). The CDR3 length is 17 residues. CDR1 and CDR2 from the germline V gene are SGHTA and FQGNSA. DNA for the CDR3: TGTGCCAGCAGCTTACGCACCTTCAAGCGGATCCAAGAGCCCCAGTACTTC. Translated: CASSLRTFKRIQEPQYF.

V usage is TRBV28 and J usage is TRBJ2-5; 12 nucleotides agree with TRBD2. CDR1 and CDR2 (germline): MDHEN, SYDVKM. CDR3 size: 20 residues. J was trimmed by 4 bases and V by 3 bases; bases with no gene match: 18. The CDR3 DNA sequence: TGTGCCAGCAGTTTTATGACTAGCGGGGGACCTCGAGCGGGACGAGAGACCCAGTACTTC. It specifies CASSFMTSGGPRAGRETQYF.

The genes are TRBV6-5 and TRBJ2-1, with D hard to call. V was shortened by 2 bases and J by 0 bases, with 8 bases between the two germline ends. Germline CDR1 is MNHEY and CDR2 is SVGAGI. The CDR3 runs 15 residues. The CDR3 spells CASSYTANSYNEQFF. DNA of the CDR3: TGTGCCAGCAGTTACACCGCGAACTCCTACAATGAGCAGTTCTTC.

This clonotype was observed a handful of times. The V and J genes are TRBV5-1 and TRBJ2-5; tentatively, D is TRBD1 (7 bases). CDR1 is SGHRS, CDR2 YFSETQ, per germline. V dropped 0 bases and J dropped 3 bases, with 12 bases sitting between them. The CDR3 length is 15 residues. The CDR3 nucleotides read TGCGCCAGCAGCTTGGCAGGCAGGGGGGAAGAGACCCAGTACTTC. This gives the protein CASSLAGRGEETQYF. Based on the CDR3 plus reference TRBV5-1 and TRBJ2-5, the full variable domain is KAGVTQTPRYLIKTRGQQVTLSCSPISGHRSVSWYQQTPGQGLQFLFEYFSETQRNKGNFPGRFSGRQFSNSRSEMNVSTLELGDSALYLCASSLAGRGEETQYFGPGTRLLVL.